The 14 T cell receptor beta chains below come from one sample, sequenced in a study of vaccination and CD4 T cells after COVID-19. These receptors have no known antigen. Cultured CD4+ T-cell DNA underwent Oncomine TCR Beta short-read sequencing. DNA came from CD4+ T cells after culture. TCRdb analysed the PCR reads with MiXCR anew, one entry per CDR3 protein. The sample has 9,500 to 14,000 distinct CDR3 sequences, more than 25% seen once; the top ten hold over 15%. Treatment meaning: roughly 11-day PBMC culture with coronavirus spike peptide pools or control peptides (ViraFEST assay). These CD4+ T cells came from an unexposed donor, sampled before the COVID-19 pandemic (2011-2018). The sequenced material came from CD4+ T cells from blood, cultured in vitro. The receptor set was obtained from a human donor in good health.

By sample share, this clonotype is medium-sized. The chain's CDR3 is CASSLGGQGTEAFF. The DNA for the CDR3 is TGTGCCAGCAGCTTAGGGGGACAGGGCACTGAAGCTTTCTTT. This rearrangement joins TRBV7-2 to TRBJ1-1; TRBD1 aligns across 9 bases. CDR1 and CDR2 (germline): SGHTA, FQGNSA. Trimming cost V 1 base and J 4 bases; bases outside gene matches: 1. CDR3 size: 14 residues.

The chain has TRBV2 and TRBJ2-5, with D unresolved. The CDR3 has 12 residues. Germline assignment: CDR1 SNHLY and CDR2 FYNNEI. The V end was cut by 5 bases, the J end by 5 bases, with 9 bases between. The CDR3 protein is CASSTHRETQYF. Written as DNA, the CDR3 is TGTGCCAGCAGTACCCATAGGGAGACCCAGTACTTC.

The table lists this clonotype with a few counts. The chain couples TRBV7-2 to TRBJ2-5; D is undetermined. V dropped 0 bases and J dropped 4 bases, with 9 bases sitting between them. Germline lookup yields CDR1 SGHTA and CDR2 FQGNSA. The CDR3 spans 14 residues. This CDR3 is CASSLAPGLETQYF. For the CDR3, the DNA is TGTGCCAGCAGCTTAGCGCCAGGCTTAGAGACCCAGTACTTC.

This chain uses TRBV6-2 or TRBV6-3 with TRBJ2-7; 8 nucleotides match TRBD1. Germline trimming cut 5 bases from V and 2 bases from J; bases unmatched to any gene: 2. This CDR3 has 13 amino acids. The V gene's germline CDR1 is MNHEY and CDR2 SVGEGT. Written as DNA, the CDR3 is TGTGCCAGCAGTGCCAGGGGGCCCTACGAGCAGTACTTC. It encodes CASSARGPYEQYF.

The V call is TRBV14, the J call TRBJ2-5; 7 bases map to TRBD2. The CDR3 runs 18 residues. The germline gives CDR1 SGHDN, CDR2 FVKESK. Unmatched junction bases numbered 15, after V lost 3 bases and J lost 2 bases. The CDR3 region has the DNA TGTGCCAGCAGCCACTACCCTCCGGGATTCGGGAGGCAAGAGACCCAGTACTTC. It encodes CASSHYPPGFGRQETQYF.

This clonotype was found a few times. This chain uses TRBV6-5 with TRBJ2-1; a weak D match, TRBD1 (6 bases). The CDR3 has 14 residues. The germline V gene encodes CDR1 MNHEY and CDR2 SVGAGI. V was trimmed by 4 bases and J by 3 bases, leaving 10 bases between them. The CDR3 region is CASSFRTVYNEQFF. The CDR3 DNA reads TGTGCCAGCAGTTTCCGGACAGTCTACAATGAGCAGTTCTTC.

In DNA form, the CDR3 reads TGTGCCAGCAGTTCCCGGACAGGGGTAAATAATTCACCCCTCCACTTT. Its translation: CASSSRTGVNNSPLHF. The V gene is TRBV28, the J gene TRBJ1-6, with 9 bases fitting TRBD1. The CDR3 length is 16 residues. Germline CDR1 reads MDHEN; CDR2 reads SYDVKM. V shed 4 bases and J 5 bases; nucleotides not matched to a gene: 6.

This clonotype was recorded a few times. The V and J genes are TRBV10-3 and TRBJ1-5; 9 bases agree with TRBD1. Losses at the gene ends were 4 bases for V and 4 bases for J; bases not matched to a gene: 5. This CDR3 has 15 residues. CDR1 is ENHRY, CDR2 SYGVKD, per germline. CDR3 loop: CAISGGQGLNQPQHF. CDR3 DNA sequence: TGTGCCATCAGTGGTGGACAGGGGCTGAATCAGCCCCAGCATTTT.

This clonotype was counted only a few times. This sequence joins TRBV4-3 and TRBJ1-2; no clear D gene. CDR3 length: 15 residues. Trimming shortened V by 1 base and J by 6 bases, and 15 bases separated the two germline ends. Germline lookup yields CDR1 LGHNA and CDR2 YSLEER. The CDR3 DNA reads as TGCGCCAGCAGCCAAGTGGGCAGCCCCTCAGATGGCTACACCTTC. Translating it yields CASSQVGSPSDGYTF.

The chain joins TRBV10-3 to TRBJ2-2; 10 nucleotides line up with TRBD1. J gave up 7 bases and V 6 bases, and 11 bases lay outside the gene matches. Germline V gene data show CDR1 as ENHRY and CDR2 as SYGVKD. This CDR3 is 16 amino acids long. CDR3 nucleotide sequence: TGTGCCATCAGACGAGGCGGACAGGGGGGGAGCGGGGAGCTGTTTTTT. Its protein is CAIRRGGQGGSGELFF.

This chain uses TRBV6-1 with TRBJ1-5, with D maybe TRBD1 (5 bases). Trimming shortened V by 3 bases and J by 6 bases, and 15 bases separated the two germline ends. CDR3 length equals 15 residues. In germline, CDR1 is MNHNS, CDR2 SASEGT. CDR3 DNA: TGTGCCAGCAGTGAGAGCCCAGGGAGTGGTCAGCCCCAGCATTTT. Translated: CASSESPGSGQPQHF.

The chain combines TRBV7-9 with TRBJ2-2; TRBD1 matches at 8 bases. Unmatched junction bases numbered 6, after V lost 1 base and J lost 5 bases. The germline V gene encodes CDR1 SEHNR and CDR2 FQNEAQ (reference sequence). The CDR3 runs 16 residues. CDR3 sequence (DNA): TGTGCCAGCAGCTTAGGTGGGGACAGGAGGACCGGGGAGCTGTTTTTT. Amino acid sequence: CASSLGGDRRTGELFF.

In its sample, this clonotype ranks as medium-sized. The J gene is TRBJ2-7, the V gene TRBV20-1; maybe TRBD2 (5 bases). The CDR3 is made up of 17 amino acids. V lost 0 bases and J lost 3, with 21 bases in between. CDR1 is DFQATT and CDR2 is SNEGSKA in the germline V gene (reference sequence). The CDR3 DNA follows: TGCAGTGCTAGAGACCCCCGCCCCCCGGACGGGGTCTACGAGCAGTACTTC. It codes for CSARDPRPPDGVYEQYF.

This clonotype has just a few counts. The CDR3 DNA reads as TGTGCCAGTATTAAGTTCGGGACCCCGAACACTGAAGCTTTCTTT. This translates into CASIKFGTPNTEAFF. This rearrangement joins TRBV19 to TRBJ1-1; tentatively, D is TRBD1 (5 bases). CDR3 length: 15 amino acids. The germline gives CDR1 LNHDA, CDR2 SQIVND (reference sequence). Trimming stripped 7 bases from V and 1 base from J, with 16 bases between. Full variable domain (outside the CDR3, taken from reference TRBV19 and TRBJ1-1): DGGITQSPKYLFRKEGQNVTLSCEQNLNHDAMYWYRQDPGQGLRLIYYSQIVNDFQKGDIAEGYSVSREKKESFPLTVTSAQKNPTAFYLCASIKFGTPNTEAFFGQGTRLTVV.